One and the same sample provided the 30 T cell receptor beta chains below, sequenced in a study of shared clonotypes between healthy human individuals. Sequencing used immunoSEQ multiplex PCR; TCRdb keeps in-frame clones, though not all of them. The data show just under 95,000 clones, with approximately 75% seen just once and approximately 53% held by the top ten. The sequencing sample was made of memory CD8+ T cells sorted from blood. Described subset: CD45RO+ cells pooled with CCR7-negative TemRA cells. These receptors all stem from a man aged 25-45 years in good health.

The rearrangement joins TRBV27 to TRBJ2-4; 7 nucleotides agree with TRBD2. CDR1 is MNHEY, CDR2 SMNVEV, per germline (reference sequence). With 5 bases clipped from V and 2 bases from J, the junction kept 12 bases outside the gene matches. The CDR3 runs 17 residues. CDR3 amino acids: CASSPSWGGGPKNIQYF. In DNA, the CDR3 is TGTGCCAGCAGTCCGTCTTGGGGGGGAGGGCCCAAAAACATTCAGTACTTC.

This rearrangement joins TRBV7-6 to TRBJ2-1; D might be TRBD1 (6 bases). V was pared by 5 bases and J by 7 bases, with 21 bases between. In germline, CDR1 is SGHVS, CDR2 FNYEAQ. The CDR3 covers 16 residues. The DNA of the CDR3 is TGTGCCAGCAGCCGCAAGGGGGTCCGATGGGAGAATGAGCAGTTCTTC. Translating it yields CASSRKGVRWENEQFF.

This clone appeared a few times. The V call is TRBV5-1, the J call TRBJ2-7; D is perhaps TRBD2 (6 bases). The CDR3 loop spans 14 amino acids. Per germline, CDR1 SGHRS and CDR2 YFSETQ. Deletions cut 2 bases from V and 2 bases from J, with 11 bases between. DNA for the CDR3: TGCGCCAGCAGCTTTACGGGAGACCCCTACGAGCAGTACTTC. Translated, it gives CASSFTGDPYEQYF.

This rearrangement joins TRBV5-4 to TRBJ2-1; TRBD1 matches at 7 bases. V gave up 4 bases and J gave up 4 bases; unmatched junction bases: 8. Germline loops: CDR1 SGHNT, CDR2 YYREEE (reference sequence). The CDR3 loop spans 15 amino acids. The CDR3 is CASSLQGRVYNEQFF. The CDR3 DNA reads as TGTGCCAGCAGCCTACAGGGGAGAGTATACAATGAGCAGTTCTTC.

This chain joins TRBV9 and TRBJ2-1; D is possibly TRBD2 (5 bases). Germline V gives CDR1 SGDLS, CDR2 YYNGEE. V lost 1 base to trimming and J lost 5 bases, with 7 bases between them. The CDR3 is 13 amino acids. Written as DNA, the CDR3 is TGTGCCAGCAGCGTAATCGGGAACAATGAGCAGTTCTTC. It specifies CASSVIGNNEQFF.

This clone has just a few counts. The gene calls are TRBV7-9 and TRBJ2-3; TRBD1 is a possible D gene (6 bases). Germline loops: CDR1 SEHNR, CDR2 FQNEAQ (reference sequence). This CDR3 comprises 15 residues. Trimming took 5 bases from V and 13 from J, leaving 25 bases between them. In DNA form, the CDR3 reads TGTGCCAGCAGCCCGAAATTAAAAGAGAAGGGGGAAAAGTATTTT. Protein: CASSPKLKEKGEKYF.

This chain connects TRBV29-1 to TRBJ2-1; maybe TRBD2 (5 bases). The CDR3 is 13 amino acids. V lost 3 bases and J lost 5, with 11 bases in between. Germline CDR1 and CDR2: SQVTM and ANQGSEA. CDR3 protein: CSVDTGINNEQFF. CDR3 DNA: TGCAGCGTTGATACGGGGATTAACAATGAGCAGTTCTTC.

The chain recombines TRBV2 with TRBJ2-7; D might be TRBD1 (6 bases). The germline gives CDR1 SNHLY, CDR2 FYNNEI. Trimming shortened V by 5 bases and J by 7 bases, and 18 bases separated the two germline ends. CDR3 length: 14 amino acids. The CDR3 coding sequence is TGTGCCAGCAGTCCAAAGACAGGTGTGGGGGAGCAGTACTTC. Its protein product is CASSPKTGVGEQYF. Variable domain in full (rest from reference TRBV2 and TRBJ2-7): EPEVTQTPSHQVTQMGQEVILRCVPISNHLYFYWYRQILGQKVEFLVSFYNNEISEKSEIFDDQFSVERPDGSNFTLKIRSTKLEDSAMYFCASSPKTGVGEQYFGPGTRLTVT.

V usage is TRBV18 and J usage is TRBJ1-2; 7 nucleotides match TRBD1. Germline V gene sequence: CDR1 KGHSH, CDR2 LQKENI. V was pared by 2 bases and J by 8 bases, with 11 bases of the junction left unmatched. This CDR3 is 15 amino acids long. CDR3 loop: CASSPVDRAQAGYTF. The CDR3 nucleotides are TGTGCCAGCTCACCAGTCGACAGGGCGCAGGCGGGCTACACCTTC.

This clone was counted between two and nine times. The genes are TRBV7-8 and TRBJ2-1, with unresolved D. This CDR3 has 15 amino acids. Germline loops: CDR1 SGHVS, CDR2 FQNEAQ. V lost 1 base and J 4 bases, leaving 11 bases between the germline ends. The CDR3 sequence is CASSLGGMVYNEQFF. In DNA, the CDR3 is TGTGCCAGCAGCTTAGGTGGGATGGTGTACAATGAGCAGTTCTTC.

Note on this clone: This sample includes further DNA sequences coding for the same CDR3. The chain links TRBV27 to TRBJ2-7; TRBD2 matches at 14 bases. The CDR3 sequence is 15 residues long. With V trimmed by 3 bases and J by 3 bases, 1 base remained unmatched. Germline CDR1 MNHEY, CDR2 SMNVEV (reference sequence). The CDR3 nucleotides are TGTGCCAGCAGTTTCGGGACTAGCGGGAGCTACGAGCAGTACTTC. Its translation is CASSFGTSGSYEQYF.

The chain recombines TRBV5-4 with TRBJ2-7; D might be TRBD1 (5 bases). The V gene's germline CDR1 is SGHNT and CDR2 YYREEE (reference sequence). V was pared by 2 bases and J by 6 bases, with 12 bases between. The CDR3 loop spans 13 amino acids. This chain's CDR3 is CASSFTGRGEQYF. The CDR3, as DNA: TGTGCCAGCAGCTTTACAGGTAGGGGCGAGCAGTACTTC.

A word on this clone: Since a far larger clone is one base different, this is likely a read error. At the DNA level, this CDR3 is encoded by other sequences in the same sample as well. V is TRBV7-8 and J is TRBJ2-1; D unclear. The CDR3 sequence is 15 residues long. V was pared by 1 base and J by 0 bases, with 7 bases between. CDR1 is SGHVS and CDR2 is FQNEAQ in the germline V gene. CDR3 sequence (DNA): TGTGCCAGCAGCTTAGGACCGAGCTCCTACAATGAGCAGTTCTTC. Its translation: CASSLGPSSYNEQFF.

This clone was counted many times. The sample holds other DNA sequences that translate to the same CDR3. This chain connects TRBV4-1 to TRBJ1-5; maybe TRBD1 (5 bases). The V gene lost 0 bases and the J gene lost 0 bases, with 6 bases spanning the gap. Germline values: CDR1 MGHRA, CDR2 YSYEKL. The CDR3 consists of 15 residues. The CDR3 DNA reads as TGCGCCAGCAGCCAAGATCAGGGTAGCAATCAGCCCCAGCATTTT. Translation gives CASSQDQGSNQPQHF.

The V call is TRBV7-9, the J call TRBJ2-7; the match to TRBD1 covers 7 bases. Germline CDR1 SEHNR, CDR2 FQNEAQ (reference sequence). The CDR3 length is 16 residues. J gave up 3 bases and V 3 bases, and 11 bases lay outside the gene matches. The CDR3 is CASSLDTGTEYYEQYF. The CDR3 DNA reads TGTGCCAGCAGCTTGGACACCGGGACAGAATACTACGAGCAGTACTTC.

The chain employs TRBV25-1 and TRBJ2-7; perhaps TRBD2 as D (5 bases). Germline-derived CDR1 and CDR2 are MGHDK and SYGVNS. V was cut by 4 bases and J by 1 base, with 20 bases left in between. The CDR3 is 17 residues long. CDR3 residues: CASSAPGGLKESYEQYF. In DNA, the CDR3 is TGTGCCAGCAGTGCCCCTGGAGGTCTAAAAGAGTCCTACGAGCAGTACTTC.

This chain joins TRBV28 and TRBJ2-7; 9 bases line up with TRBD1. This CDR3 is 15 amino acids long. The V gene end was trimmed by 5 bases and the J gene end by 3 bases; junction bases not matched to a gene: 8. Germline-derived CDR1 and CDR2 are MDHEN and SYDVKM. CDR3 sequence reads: CASSTPGQGFYEQYF. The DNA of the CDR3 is TGTGCCAGCAGTACCCCGGGACAGGGATTCTACGAGCAGTACTTC.

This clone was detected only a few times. DNA for the CDR3: TGTGCCAGCAGCCAAGGAACTCAGCCCCAGCATTTT. This codes for CASSQGTQPQHF. The genes are TRBV7-9 and TRBJ1-5; D not certain. CDR1 and CDR2 from the germline V gene are SEHNR and FQNEAQ (reference sequence). V lost 5 bases and J lost 6, with 8 bases in between. The CDR3 length is 12 residues.

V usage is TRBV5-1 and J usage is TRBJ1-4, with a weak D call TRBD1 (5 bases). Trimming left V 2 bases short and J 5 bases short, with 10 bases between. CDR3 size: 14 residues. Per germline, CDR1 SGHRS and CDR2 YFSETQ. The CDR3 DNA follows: TGCGCCAGCAGCTTCCAAGGGGCCAATGAAAAACTGTTTTTT. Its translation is CASSFQGANEKLFF.

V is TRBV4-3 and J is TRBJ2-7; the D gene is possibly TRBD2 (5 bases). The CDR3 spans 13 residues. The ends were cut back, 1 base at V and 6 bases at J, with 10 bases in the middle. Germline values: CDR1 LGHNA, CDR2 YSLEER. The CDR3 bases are TGCGCCAGCAGCCAAGCTCCCGGGGTCGAGCAGTACTTC. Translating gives CASSQAPGVEQYF.

CDR3 nucleotide sequence: TGTGCCAGCAGTCTTACAGGGTCCGCCTACGAGCAGTACTTC. Amino acids: CASSLTGSAYEQYF. The chain couples TRBV9 to TRBJ2-7; D is perhaps TRBD1 (6 bases). This CDR3 is built from 14 residues. Germline assignment: CDR1 SGDLS and CDR2 YYNGEE. The V gene lost 5 bases and the J gene lost 2 bases, with 14 bases spanning the gap.

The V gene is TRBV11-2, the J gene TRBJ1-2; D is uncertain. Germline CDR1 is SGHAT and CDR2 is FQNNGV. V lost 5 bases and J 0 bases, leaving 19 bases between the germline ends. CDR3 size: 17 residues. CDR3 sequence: CASSPDSAWGANYGYTF. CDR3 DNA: TGTGCCAGCAGCCCCGACTCCGCGTGGGGAGCTAACTATGGCTACACCTTC.

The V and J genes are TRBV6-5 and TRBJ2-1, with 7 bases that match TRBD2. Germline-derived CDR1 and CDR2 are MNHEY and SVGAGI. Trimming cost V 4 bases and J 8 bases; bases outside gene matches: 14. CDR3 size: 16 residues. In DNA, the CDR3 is TGTGCCAGCAGTTCCTCCGGCGGGGGACTCGCTCATGAGCAGTTCTTC. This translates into CASSSSGGGLAHEQFF.

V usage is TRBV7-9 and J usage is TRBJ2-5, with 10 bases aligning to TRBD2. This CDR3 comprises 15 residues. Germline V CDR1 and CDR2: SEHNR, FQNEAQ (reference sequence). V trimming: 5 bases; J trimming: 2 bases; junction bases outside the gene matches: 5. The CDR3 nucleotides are TGTGCCAGCAGCCCTCTAGCGGGAGTGCAAGAGACCCAGTACTTC. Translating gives CASSPLAGVQETQYF.

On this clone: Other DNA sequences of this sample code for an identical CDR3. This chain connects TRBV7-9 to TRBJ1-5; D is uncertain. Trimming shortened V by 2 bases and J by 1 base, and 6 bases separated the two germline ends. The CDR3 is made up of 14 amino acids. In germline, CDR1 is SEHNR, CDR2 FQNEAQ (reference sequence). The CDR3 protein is CASSLPGSNQPQHF. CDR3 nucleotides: TGTGCCAGCAGCTTACCCGGCAGCAATCAGCCCCAGCATTTT.

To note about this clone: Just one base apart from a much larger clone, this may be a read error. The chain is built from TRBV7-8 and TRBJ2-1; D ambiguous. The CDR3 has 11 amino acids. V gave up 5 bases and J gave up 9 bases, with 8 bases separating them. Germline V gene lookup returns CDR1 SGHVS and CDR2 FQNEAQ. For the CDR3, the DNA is TGTGCCAGCAGCCGCAAAAGTGAGCAGTTCTTC. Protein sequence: CASSRKSEQFF.

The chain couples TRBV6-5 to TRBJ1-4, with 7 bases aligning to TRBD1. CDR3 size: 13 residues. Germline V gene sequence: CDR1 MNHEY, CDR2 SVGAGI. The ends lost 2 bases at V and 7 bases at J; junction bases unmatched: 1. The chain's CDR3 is CASSYAGGEKLFF. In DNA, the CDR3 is TGTGCCAGCAGTTACGCAGGGGGTGAAAAACTGTTTTTT.

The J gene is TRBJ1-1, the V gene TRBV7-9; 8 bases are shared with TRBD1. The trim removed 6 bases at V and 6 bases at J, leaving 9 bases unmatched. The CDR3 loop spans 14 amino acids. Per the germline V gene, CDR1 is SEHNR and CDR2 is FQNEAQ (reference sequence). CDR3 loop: CASSPLDRAAEAFF. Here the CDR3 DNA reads TGTGCCAGCAGTCCATTGGACAGGGCGGCTGAAGCTTTCTTT. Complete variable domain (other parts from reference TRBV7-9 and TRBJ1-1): DTGVSQNPRHKITKRGQNVTFRCDPISEHNRLYWYRQTLGQGPEFLTYFQNEAQLEKSRLLSDRFSAERPKGSFSTLEIQRTEQGDSAMYLCASSPLDRAAEAFFGQGTRLTVV.

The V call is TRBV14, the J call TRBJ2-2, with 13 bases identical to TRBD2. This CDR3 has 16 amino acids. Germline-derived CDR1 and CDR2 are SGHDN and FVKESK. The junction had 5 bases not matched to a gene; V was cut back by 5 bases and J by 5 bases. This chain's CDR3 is CASSSRTSGSTGELFF. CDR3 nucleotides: TGTGCCAGCAGCTCGCGGACTAGCGGGAGTACCGGGGAGCTGTTTTTT. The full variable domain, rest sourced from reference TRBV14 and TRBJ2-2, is EAGVTQFPSHSVIEKGQTVTLRCDPISGHDNLYWYRRVMGKEIKFLLHFVKESKQDESGMPNNRFLAERTGGTYSTLKVQPAELEDSGVYFCASSSRTSGSTGELFFGEGSRLTVL.

This CDR3 reads CASSLMVGPGGGAFF. The CDR3, as DNA: TGCGCCAGCAGCTTGATGGTAGGACCCGGCGGAGGCGCTTTCTTT. The chain couples TRBV5-1 to TRBJ1-1; D not resolved. The CDR3 length is 15 residues. Germline V gene lookup returns CDR1 SGHRS and CDR2 YFSETQ. The V gene lost 1 base and the J gene lost 11 bases, with 21 bases spanning the gap.